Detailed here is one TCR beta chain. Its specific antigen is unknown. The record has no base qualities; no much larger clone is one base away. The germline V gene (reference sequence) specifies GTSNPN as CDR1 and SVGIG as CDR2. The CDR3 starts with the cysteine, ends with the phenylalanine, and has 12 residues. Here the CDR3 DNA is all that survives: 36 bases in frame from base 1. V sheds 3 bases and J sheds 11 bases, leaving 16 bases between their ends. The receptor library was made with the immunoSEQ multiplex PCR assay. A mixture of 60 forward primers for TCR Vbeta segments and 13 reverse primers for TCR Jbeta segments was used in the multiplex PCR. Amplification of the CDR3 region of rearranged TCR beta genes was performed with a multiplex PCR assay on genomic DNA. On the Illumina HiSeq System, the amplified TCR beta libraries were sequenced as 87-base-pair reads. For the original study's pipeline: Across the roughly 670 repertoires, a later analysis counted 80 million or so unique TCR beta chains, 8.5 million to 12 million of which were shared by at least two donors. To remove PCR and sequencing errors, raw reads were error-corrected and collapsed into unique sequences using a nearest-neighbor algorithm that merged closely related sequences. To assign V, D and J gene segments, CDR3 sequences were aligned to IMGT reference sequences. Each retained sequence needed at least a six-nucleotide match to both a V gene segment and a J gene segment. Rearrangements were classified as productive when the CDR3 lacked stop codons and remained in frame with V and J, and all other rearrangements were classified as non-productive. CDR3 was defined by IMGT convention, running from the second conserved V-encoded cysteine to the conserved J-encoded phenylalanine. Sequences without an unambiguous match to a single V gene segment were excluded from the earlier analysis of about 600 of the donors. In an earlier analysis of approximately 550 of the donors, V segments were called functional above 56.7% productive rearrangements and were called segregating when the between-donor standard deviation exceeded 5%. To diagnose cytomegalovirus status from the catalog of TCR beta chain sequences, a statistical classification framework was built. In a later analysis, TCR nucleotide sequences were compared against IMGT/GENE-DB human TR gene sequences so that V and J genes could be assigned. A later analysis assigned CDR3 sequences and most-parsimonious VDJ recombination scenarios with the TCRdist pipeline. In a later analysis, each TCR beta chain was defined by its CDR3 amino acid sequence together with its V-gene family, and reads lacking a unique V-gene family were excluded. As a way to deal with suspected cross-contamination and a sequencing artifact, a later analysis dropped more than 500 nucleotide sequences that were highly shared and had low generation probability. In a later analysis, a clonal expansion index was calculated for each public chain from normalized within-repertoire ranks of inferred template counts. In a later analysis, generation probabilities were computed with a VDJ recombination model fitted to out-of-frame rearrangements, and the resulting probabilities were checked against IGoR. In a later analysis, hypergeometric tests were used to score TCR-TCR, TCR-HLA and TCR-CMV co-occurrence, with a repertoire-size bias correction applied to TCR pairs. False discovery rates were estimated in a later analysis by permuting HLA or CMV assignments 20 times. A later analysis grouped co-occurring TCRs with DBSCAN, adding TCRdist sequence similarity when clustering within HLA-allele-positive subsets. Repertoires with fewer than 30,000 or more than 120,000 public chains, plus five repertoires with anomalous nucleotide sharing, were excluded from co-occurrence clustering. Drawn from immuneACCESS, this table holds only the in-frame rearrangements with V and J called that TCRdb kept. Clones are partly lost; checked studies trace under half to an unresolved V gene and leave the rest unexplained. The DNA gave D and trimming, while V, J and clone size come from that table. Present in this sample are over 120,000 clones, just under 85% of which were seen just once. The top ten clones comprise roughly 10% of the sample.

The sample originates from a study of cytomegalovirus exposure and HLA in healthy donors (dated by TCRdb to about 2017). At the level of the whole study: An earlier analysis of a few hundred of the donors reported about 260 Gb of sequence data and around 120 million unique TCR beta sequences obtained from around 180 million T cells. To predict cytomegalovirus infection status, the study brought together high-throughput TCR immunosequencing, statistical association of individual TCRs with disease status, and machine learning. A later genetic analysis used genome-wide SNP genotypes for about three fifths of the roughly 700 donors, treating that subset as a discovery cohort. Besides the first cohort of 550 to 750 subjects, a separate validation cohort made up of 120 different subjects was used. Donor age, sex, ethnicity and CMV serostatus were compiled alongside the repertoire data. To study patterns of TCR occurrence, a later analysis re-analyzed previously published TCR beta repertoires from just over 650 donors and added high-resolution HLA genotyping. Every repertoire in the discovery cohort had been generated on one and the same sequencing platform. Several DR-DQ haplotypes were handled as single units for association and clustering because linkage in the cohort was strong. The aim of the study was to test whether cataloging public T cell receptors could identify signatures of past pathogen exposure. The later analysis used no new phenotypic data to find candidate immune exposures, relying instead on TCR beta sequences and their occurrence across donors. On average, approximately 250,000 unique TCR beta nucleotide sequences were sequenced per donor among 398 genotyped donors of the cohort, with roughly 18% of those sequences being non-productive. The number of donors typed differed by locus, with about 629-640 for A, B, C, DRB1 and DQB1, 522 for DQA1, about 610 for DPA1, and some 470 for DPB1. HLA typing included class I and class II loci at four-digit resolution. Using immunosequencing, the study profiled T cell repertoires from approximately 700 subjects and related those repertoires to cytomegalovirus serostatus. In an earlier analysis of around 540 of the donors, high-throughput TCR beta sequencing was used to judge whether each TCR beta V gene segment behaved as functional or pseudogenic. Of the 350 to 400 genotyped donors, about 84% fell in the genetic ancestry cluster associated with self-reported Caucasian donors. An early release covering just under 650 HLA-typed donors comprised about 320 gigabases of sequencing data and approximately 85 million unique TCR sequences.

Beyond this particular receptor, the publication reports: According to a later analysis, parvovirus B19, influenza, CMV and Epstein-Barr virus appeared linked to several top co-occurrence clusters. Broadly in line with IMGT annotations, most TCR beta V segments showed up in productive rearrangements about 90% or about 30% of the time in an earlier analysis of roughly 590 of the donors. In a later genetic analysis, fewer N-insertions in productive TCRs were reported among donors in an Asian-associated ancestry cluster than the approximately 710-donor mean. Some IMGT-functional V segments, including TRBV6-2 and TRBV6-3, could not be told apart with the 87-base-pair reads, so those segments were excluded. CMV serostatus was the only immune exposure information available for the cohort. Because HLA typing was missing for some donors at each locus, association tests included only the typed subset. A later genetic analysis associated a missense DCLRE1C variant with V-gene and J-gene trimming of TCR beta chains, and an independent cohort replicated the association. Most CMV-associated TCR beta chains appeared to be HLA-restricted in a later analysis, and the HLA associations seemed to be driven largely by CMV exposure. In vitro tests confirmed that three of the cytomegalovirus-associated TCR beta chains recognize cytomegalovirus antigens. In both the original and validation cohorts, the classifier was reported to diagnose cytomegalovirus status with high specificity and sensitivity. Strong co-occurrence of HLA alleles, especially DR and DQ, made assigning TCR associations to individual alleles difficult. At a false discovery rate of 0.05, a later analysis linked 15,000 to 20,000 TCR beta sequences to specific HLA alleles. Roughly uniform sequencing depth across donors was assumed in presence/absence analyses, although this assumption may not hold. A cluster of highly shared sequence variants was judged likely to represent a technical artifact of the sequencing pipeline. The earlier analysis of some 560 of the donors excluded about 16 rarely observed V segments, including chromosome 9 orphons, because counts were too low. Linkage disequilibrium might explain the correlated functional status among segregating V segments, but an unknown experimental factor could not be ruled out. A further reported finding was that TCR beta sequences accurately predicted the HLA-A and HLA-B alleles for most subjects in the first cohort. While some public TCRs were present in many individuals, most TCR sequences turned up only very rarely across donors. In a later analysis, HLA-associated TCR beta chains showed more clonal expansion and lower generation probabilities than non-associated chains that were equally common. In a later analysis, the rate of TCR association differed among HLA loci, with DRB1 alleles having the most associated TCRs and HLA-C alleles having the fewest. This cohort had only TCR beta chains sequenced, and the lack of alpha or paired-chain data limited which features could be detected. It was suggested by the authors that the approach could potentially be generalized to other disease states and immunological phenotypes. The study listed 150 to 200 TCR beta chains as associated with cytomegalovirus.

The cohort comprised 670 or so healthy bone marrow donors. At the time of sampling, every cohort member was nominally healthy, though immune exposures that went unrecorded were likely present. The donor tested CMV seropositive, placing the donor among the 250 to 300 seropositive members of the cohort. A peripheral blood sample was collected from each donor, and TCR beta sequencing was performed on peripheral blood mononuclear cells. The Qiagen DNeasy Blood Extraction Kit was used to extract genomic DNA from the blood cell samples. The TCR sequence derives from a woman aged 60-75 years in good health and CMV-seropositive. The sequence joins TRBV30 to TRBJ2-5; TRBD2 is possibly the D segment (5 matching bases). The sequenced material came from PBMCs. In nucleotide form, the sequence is TGTGCCTGGAGGAGGGTTCTCTCGGAGCAGTACTTC. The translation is CAWRRVLSEQYF.